This TCR beta chain was obtained from a study of T cell repertoires in MIS-A myocarditis. The CDR3 spans 15 residues. Germline CDR1 and CDR2: DFQATT and SNEGSKA (reference sequence). Trimming stripped 3 bases from V and 4 bases from J, with 16 bases between. Measured with immunoSEQ multiplex PCR; TCRdb has only the in-frame clones, and not every one. This sample has 15,000 or so clones, with about 74% found just once. V gene TRBV20-1 combines with J gene TRBJ1-3, with TRBD1 as a possible D gene (5 bases). Sequencing was done on a sample of left ventricle heart tissue obtained at autopsy. This TCR derives from a man between 18 and 29 years old with fulminant myocarditis from multisystem inflammatory syndrome in adults (MIS-A) after COVID-19. The CDR3 protein is CSASAARGRGNTIYF. CDR3 nucleotide sequence: TGCAGTGCTAGTGCGGCCCGGGGGAGGGGAAACACCATATATTTT.